One and the same sample provided the 8 T cell receptor beta chains below, sequenced in a study of blood T cells in healthy people across ages. Primers used in a second PCR of about 6 to 12 cycles were a sample-barcoded 5' primer and a J-beta primer mix. TCRdb redid the calling of the 5' RACE reads with MiXCR, one entry per CDR3 protein. The top ten clones hold approximately 3.7% of a sample with fewer than 800,000 distinct CDR3 sequences, over 20% of them seen once. The sequenced sample was blood. The source is a man between 70 and 80 years old in good health.

The V gene is TRBV5-1, the J gene TRBJ2-7; the D call may be TRBD1 or TRBD2 (5 bases each). The CDR3 totals 15 residues. Trimming shortened V by 0 bases and J by 2 bases, and 12 bases separated the two germline ends. The germline V gene encodes CDR1 SGHRS and CDR2 YFSETQ. The CDR3 sequence is CASSLAGTPTYEQYF. The CDR3 DNA is TGCGCCAGCAGCTTGGCCGGGACCCCTACCTACGAGCAGTACTTC.

Regarding this clonotype: At one end the junction does not follow the germline gene, possibly because of a read error. The chain's CDR3 is CAGSQGKGLAFNEQYF. The CDR3 DNA follows: TGCGCCGGCAGCCAAGGGAAGGGACTAGCGTTCAACGAGCAGTACTTC. The V and J genes are TRBV4-1 and TRBJ2-7, with 10 bases identical to TRBD2. Germline V gives CDR1 MGHRA, CDR2 YSYEKL. This CDR3 comprises 16 residues.

The J gene is TRBJ2-7, the V gene TRBV7-9; the match to TRBD1 covers 8 bases. The CDR3 loop spans 16 amino acids. Germline V gene sequence: CDR1 SEHNR, CDR2 FQNEAQ (reference sequence). V shed 0 bases, J shed 1 base, and the junction held 5 bases outside the gene matches. Written as DNA, the CDR3 is TGTGCCAGCAGCTTAGCCGGGACAGGCATATCCTACGAGCAGTACTTC. It encodes CASSLAGTGISYEQYF.

In this sample, this clonotype turned up a few times. The gene calls are TRBV7-3 and TRBJ2-1; either TRBD1 or TRBD2 may supply D (5 bases each). This CDR3 has 15 residues. CDR1 SGHTA and CDR2 FQGTGA come from the germline V gene. V lost 3 bases to trimming and J lost 9 bases, with 18 bases between them. CDR3 nucleotide sequence: TGTGCCAGCAGCTTTCTAGCTAGCACGCAGGGTGAGCAGTTCTTC. The encoded protein is CASSFLASTQGEQFF.

The rearrangement joins TRBV20-1 to TRBJ2-5; D is possibly TRBD2 (6 bases). The CDR3 is made up of 11 amino acids. Between the trimmed V and J ends, which lost 4 bases and 7 bases, there was a span of 10 bases. Germline V gene lookup returns CDR1 DFQATT and CDR2 SNEGSKA (reference sequence). The CDR3 reads CSANSGGTQYF. The CDR3 nucleotides read TGCAGTGCTAATAGCGGTGGGACCCAGTACTTC.

The chain is built from TRBV20-1 and TRBJ2-5, with D possibly TRBD1 on 6 matching bases. The J call is in doubt because the DNA end fits TRBJ2-1 better. Germline lookup yields CDR1 DFQATT and CDR2 SNEGSKA (reference sequence). The CDR3 is 13 residues long. CDR3 in DNA: TGCAGTGCTTCTCCTACAGGGTACAATGAGCAGTTCTTC. It yields the protein CSASPTGYNEQFF.

The chain has TRBV12-3 or TRBV12-4 and TRBJ2-5, with a tentative D call TRBD1 (6 bases). Gene TRBJ2-1 matches the end of the DNA better, so the J call may be wrong. The CDR3 contains 15 residues. The chain's CDR3 is CASTYPGQRSGEQFF. CDR3 DNA sequence: TGTGCCAGCACCTACCCAGGACAGAGGTCAGGTGAGCAGTTCTTC.

The V call is TRBV20-1, the J call TRBJ2-5, with 8 bases lining up with TRBD2. The J call is uncertain, as TRBJ2-1 better fits the DNA end. CDR3 length: 15 amino acids. Germline loops: CDR1 DFQATT, CDR2 SNEGSKA (reference sequence). The DNA for the CDR3 is TGCAGTGCTAGAGATCCAGCGGGAGCCCAGAATGAGCAGTTCTTC. Translation: CSARDPAGAQNEQFF.